Shown below are 30 T cell receptor beta chains from a single sample sequenced in a study of identical twins. TCRdb itself ran the 5' RACE reads through MiXCR, one entry per CDR3 protein. This sample has some 1,700,000 distinct CDR3 sequences, with less than 35% found just once. Material: cord blood. The receptors here all came from a newborn girl in good health.

This chain uses TRBV5-8 with TRBJ1-4; no definite D call. V dropped 1 base and J dropped 5 bases, with 9 bases sitting between them. This CDR3 contains 14 residues. CDR1 SGHTS and CDR2 YDEGEE come from the germline V gene. CDR3 DNA: TGTGCCAGCAGCTTGACTTTACGAAATGAAAAACTGTTTTTT. Translating gives CASSLTLRNEKLFF.

The V and J genes are TRBV20-1 and TRBJ2-6; 9 bases match TRBD2. The germline CDR1 and CDR2 sequences are DFQATT and SNEGSKA (reference sequence). The CDR3 totals 14 residues. V lost 5 bases and J lost 4; bases outside the gene matches: 3. The CDR3 spells CSALAGAGANVLTF. CDR3 DNA sequence: TGCAGTGCTTTAGCGGGAGCGGGGGCCAACGTCCTGACTTTC.

This clonotype turned up a few times. The rearrangement uses TRBV12-3 or TRBV12-4 and TRBJ1-6; the match to TRBD1 covers 8 bases. V gave up 3 bases and J gave up 5 bases; unmatched junction bases: 6. This CDR3 contains 16 residues. This CDR3 reads CASSFGDRGNNSPLHF. Here the CDR3 DNA reads TGTGCCAGCAGTTTTGGAGACAGGGGTAATAATTCACCCCTCCACTTT.

The gene calls are TRBV25-1 and TRBJ1-2; D perhaps matches TRBD1 (6 bases). V lost 6 bases and J 6 bases, leaving 14 bases between the germline ends. This CDR3 comprises 13 residues. CDR1 MGHDK and CDR2 SYGVNS come from the germline V gene. The CDR3 spells CASRGTGSHGYTF. The CDR3 DNA reads as TGTGCCAGCAGGGGAACAGGGAGCCATGGCTACACCTTC.

The chain combines TRBV7-2 with TRBJ2-7; TRBD2 matches at 8 bases. Per germline, CDR1 SGHTA and CDR2 FQGNSA. The CDR3 runs 12 residues. V was pared by 10 bases and J by 2 bases, with 4 bases of the junction left unmatched. CDR3 DNA sequence: TGTGCCAACTTAGCGGGAACCTACGAGCAGTACTTC. This codes for CANLAGTYEQYF.

The CDR3 DNA follows: TGTGCCAGCGCCTTAGATGAGCAGTTCTTC. It yields the protein CASALDEQFF. This rearrangement joins TRBV28 to TRBJ2-1; D gene ambiguous. CDR1 is MDHEN and CDR2 is SYDVKM in the germline V gene. This CDR3 has 10 residues. The V and J ends lost 8 bases and 8 bases respectively, with 7 bases between them. The full variable domain, completed using reference TRBV28 and TRBJ2-1, is DVKVTQSSRYLVKRTGEKVFLECVQDMDHENMFWYRQDPGLGLRLIYFSYDVKMKEKGDIPEGYSVSREKKERFSLILESASTNQTSMYLCASALDEQFFGPGTRLTVL.

The chain combines TRBV11-2 with TRBJ1-5; 9 bases agree with TRBD1. With V trimmed by 5 bases and J by 9 bases, 5 bases remained unmatched. The CDR3 has 13 residues. Germline V gene data show CDR1 as SGHAT and CDR2 as FQNNGV. The CDR3 nucleotides are TGTGCCAGCAGCGCGGACAGGGGCGGGCCCCAGCATTTT. Translation gives CASSADRGGPQHF.

The chain couples TRBV2 to TRBJ1-1; 7 positions match TRBD1. Germline-derived CDR1 and CDR2 are SNHLY and FYNNEI. With V trimmed by 6 bases and J by 0 bases, 13 bases remained unmatched. The CDR3 spans 17 residues. The CDR3 nucleotides read TGTGCCAGCAGCAACGAGCGGCAGGGGGGCCTGAACACTGAAGCTTTCTTT. Translation gives CASSNERQGGLNTEAFF.

This clonotype was detected a few times. The chain recombines TRBV3-1 with TRBJ2-7; 13 bases match TRBD2. The CDR3 covers 21 residues. Germline V lookup: CDR1 LGHDT, CDR2 YNNKEL (reference sequence). The V gene end was trimmed by 1 base and the J gene end by 4 bases; junction bases not matched to a gene: 19. CDR3 sequence reads: CASSQGFSTSGGTHQRYEQYF. Here the CDR3 DNA reads TGTGCCAGCAGCCAAGGATTCTCGACTAGCGGGGGGACACACCAGCGTTACGAGCAGTACTTC.

In DNA, the CDR3 is TGTGCCAGCAGCCAGGGGGGACAGCAGCCCCAGCATTTT. Its protein product is CASSQGGQQPQHF. This chain connects TRBV3-1 to TRBJ1-5, with TRBD1 matching over 7 bases. Trimming cost V 3 bases and J 7 bases; bases outside gene matches: 3. This CDR3 has 13 residues. Germline values: CDR1 LGHDT, CDR2 YNNKEL (reference sequence).

The rearrangement uses TRBV18 and TRBJ2-7, with 8 bases lining up with TRBD1. Germline V gene lookup returns CDR1 KGHSH and CDR2 LQKENI. V dropped 1 base and J dropped 5; count of bases not matched to a gene: 4. The CDR3 runs to 14 residues. The chain's CDR3 is CASSPRTGFDEQYF. As DNA, the CDR3 is TGTGCCAGCTCACCACGGACAGGGTTCGACGAGCAGTACTTC.

The gene calls are TRBV7-2 and TRBJ2-7; the D gene could be TRBD1 or TRBD2 (5 bases each). Germline lookup yields CDR1 SGHTA and CDR2 FQGNSA. V lost 5 bases, J lost 4 bases, and 15 bases lay in between. The CDR3 loop spans 14 amino acids. CDR3 in DNA: TGTGCCAGCAGCACCACCCGGGACCTGTACGAGCAGTACTTC. It is translated as CASSTTRDLYEQYF.

This chain connects TRBV12-5 to TRBJ2-2; 10 positions match TRBD1. J lost 5 bases, V lost 4 bases, and 4 bases had no gene match. The germline CDR1 and CDR2 sequences are LGHNT and FRNRAP. The CDR3 contains 15 residues. The CDR3 coding sequence is TGTGCTAGTGGTTCCGGACAGGGGGAAACCGGGGAGCTGTTTTTT. Its protein product is CASGSGQGETGELFF.

This clonotype was seen ten or more times. The J gene is TRBJ2-1, the V gene TRBV18; either TRBD1 or TRBD2 may supply D (5 bases each). Germline CDR1 and CDR2: KGHSH and LQKENI. Trimming took 8 bases from V and 6 from J, leaving 14 bases between them. There are 13 residues in the CDR3. The CDR3 here is CASSPQGVNEQFF. CDR3 DNA: TGTGCCAGCAGTCCCCAGGGAGTCAATGAGCAGTTCTTC. Using reference TRBV18 and TRBJ2-1 for the parts outside the CDR3, the full variable domain is NAGVMQNPRHLVRRRGQEARLRCSPMKGHSHVYWYRQLPEEGLKFMVYLQKENIIDESGMPKERFSAEFPKEGPSILRIQQVVRGDSAAYFCASSPQGVNEQFFGPGTRLTVL.

This clonotype showed up many times. This chain joins TRBV10-3 and TRBJ1-1; no clear D. This CDR3 spans 13 amino acids. From germline, CDR1 is ENHRY and CDR2 SYGVKD. Trimming left V 3 bases short and J 0 bases short, with 5 bases between. The CDR3 nucleotides are TGTGCCATCAGTGACAGTTTGAACACTGAAGCTTTCTTT. Amino acid sequence: CAISDSLNTEAFF.

The rearrangement links TRBV12-3 or TRBV12-4 to TRBJ1-1; D is perhaps TRBD1 (6 bases). Deletions cut 10 bases from V and 4 bases from J, with 16 bases between. CDR3 length equals 13 residues. The CDR3 loop is CANTGTRGTEAFF. The DNA of the CDR3 is TGTGCCAACACCGGGACAAGGGGCACTGAAGCTTTCTTT.

Here the CDR3 DNA reads TGCGCCAGCAGCTTGTGGGGGCGAGCCTACAATGAGCAGTTCTTC. This encodes CASSLWGRAYNEQFF. The gene calls are TRBV5-1 and TRBJ2-1, with a weak D call TRBD1 (6 bases). The V and J ends lost 1 base and 2 bases respectively, with 10 bases between them. The V gene's germline CDR1 is SGHRS and CDR2 YFSETQ. The CDR3 is made up of 15 amino acids.

The table lists this clonotype with a few counts. The rearrangement joins TRBV6-2 or TRBV6-3 to TRBJ2-1; D is perhaps TRBD2 (5 bases). The CDR3 spans 14 residues. V was pared by 10 bases and J by 1 base, with 14 bases between. Looked up from germline, CDR1 is MNHEY and CDR2 is SVGEGT. The CDR3 DNA reads TGTGCCATTTCGTTGGGGAGATCCTACAATGAGCAGTTCTTC. Its protein product is CAISLGRSYNEQFF.

The chain recombines TRBV25-1 with TRBJ1-2; D perhaps matches TRBD1 (5 bases). V lost 3 bases and J 4 bases, leaving 12 bases between the germline ends. This CDR3 is built from 14 residues. Germline assignment: CDR1 MGHDK and CDR2 SYGVNS. CDR3 DNA: TGTGCCAGCAGTGACCCCTCAGGGACCTATGGCTACACCTTC. It is translated as CASSDPSGTYGYTF.

The V gene is TRBV2, the J gene TRBJ2-5; TRBD1 aligns across 8 bases. Losses at the gene ends were 6 bases for V and 11 bases for J; bases not matched to a gene: 11. The germline gives CDR1 SNHLY, CDR2 FYNNEI. CDR3 length equals 13 residues. In DNA form, the CDR3 reads TGTGCCAGCAGCGGACAGGGTTTCAATGAGCAGTACTTC. As protein: CASSGQGFNEQYF. Looking up the rest from reference TRBV2 and TRBJ2-5 gives the full variable domain: EPEVTQTPSHQVTQMGQEVILRCVPISNHLYFYWYRQILGQKVEFLVSFYNNEISEKSEIFDDQFSVERPDGSNFTLKIRSTKLEDSAMYFCASSGQGFNEQYFGPGTRLLVL.

The chain employs TRBV28 and TRBJ2-7, with D unclear. The ends were cut back, 6 bases at V and 3 bases at J, with 12 bases in the middle. Germline lookup yields CDR1 MDHEN and CDR2 SYDVKM. The CDR3 runs to 13 residues. Here the CDR3 DNA reads TGTGCCAGCAGCTCTGGTCCACACTACGAGCAGTACTTC. It yields the protein CASSSGPHYEQYF.

This clonotype has just a few counts. CDR3 DNA sequence: TGTGCCAGCAGCAAAACCGACTGGGACCCACCCTGTGGCCCCCAAGAGACCCAGTACTTC. This gives the protein CASSKTDWDPPCGPQETQYF. The chain couples TRBV21-1 to TRBJ2-5; the table's D call, TRBD1, has no DNA check behind it. TRBV21-1 is a documented pseudogene. This CDR3 comprises 20 residues.

This chain uses TRBV20-1 with TRBJ2-2; D is perhaps TRBD1 or TRBD2 (6 bases each). V was cut by 5 bases and J by 4 bases, with 14 bases left in between. The CDR3 has 14 residues. From germline, CDR1 is DFQATT and CDR2 SNEGSKA (reference sequence). The CDR3 is CSAPKGGGTGELFF. CDR3 coding DNA: TGCAGTGCTCCTAAAGGAGGGGGCACCGGGGAGCTGTTTTTT.

The J gene is TRBJ2-7, the V gene TRBV18; D tentatively reads TRBD1 or TRBD2 (5 bases each). Trimming took off 3 bases at V and 3 bases at J, with 18 bases between the two ends. Germline V lookup: CDR1 KGHSH, CDR2 LQKENI. This CDR3 spans 16 amino acids. The CDR3: CASSPISGSRGYEQYF. CDR3 nucleotide sequence: TGTGCCAGCTCACCGATTTCAGGGTCCCGGGGCTACGAGCAGTACTTC.

With respect to this clonotype: Sequence at one end of the junction differs from germline and may be a read error. This chain joins TRBV7-6 and TRBJ2-5; 7 nucleotides agree with TRBD1. Matching the DNA end better, TRBJ2-7 makes the J call doubtful. Germline CDR1 is SGHVS and CDR2 is FNYEAQ. This CDR3 has 16 residues. For the CDR3, the DNA is TGTGCCTGCAGCCCCCTTTTGGACAGGATTCCCTACGAGCAGTACTTC. Its translation is CACSPLLDRIPYEQYF.

At least ten counts were recorded for this clonotype. This chain uses TRBV2 with TRBJ2-7, with a possible D match to TRBD2 (6 bases). CDR1 is SNHLY, CDR2 FYNNEI, per germline. The CDR3 length is 15 residues. The ends were cut back, 7 bases at V and 2 bases at J, with 18 bases in the middle. The CDR3 DNA follows: TGTGCCAGCACCATAAGACCCGGGACTGCCTACGAGCAGTACTTC. This codes for CASTIRPGTAYEQYF.

The chain employs TRBV5-1 and TRBJ2-1, with 9 bases identical to TRBD2. The J call may not be correct, given that the DNA end is closer to TRBJ2-7. CDR1 SGHRS and CDR2 YFSETQ come from the germline V gene. This CDR3 contains 19 residues. The CDR3 DNA reads TGCGCCAGCAGCTTGGTGGGGACTAGCCTTGCCTCGGCCTACAATGAGCAGTACTTC. Amino acid sequence: CASSLVGTSLASAYNEQYF.

This clonotype was seen only a few times. This chain joins TRBV5-6 and TRBJ1-2; tentative D call: TRBD1 (5 bases). Trimming removed 4 bases from V and 5 bases from J, with 15 bases in between. This CDR3 contains 14 residues. The germline gives CDR1 SGHDT, CDR2 YYEEEE. The CDR3 protein is CASSKLRGVYGYTF. For the CDR3, the DNA is TGTGCCAGCAGCAAACTACGGGGGGTTTATGGCTACACCTTC.

This clonotype has a handful of counts. The chain employs TRBV12-5 and TRBJ1-2; 11 positions agree with TRBD1. CDR3 size: 17 residues. CDR1 and CDR2 (germline): LGHNT, FRNRAP. After removal of 8 bases from V and 2 bases from J, the junction contained 13 bases not matched to a gene. The DNA of the CDR3 is TGTGCTAGTCGTTCCGCCGGGACAGGGGGTGCCAACTATGGCTACACCTTC. This codes for CASRSAGTGGANYGYTF.

This clonotype was detected a few times. V and J are TRBV10-3 and TRBJ2-1; possibly TRBD2 for D (5 bases). The CDR3 is 16 residues long. Germline V gives CDR1 ENHRY, CDR2 SYGVKD. V lost 0 bases, J lost 4 bases, and 13 bases lay in between. Here the CDR3 DNA reads TGTGCCATCAGTGAGTCGACCCGGGGTCTTTACAATGAGCAGTTCTTC. Translating it yields CAISESTRGLYNEQFF.